This T cell receptor beta chain emerged from a study of shared clonotypes between healthy human individuals. Naivety among CD8 cells was defined by CD45RO negativity and positive CCR7 selection, thereby excluding terminally differentiated effector memory CD45RA+ cells. CDR3 length: 14 residues. In germline, CDR1 is MNHEY, CDR2 SVGAGI. V lost 2 bases, J lost 0 bases, and 6 bases lay in between. Sequenced by immunoSEQ multiplex PCR; TCRdb stores in-frame clones only, minus some. The repertoire has nearly 2 million clones, over 85% of them found once; the top ten carry more than 0.95%. The receptor was isolated from a young man in good health. J is TRBJ2-3 and V is TRBV6-5; D gene ambiguous. The specimen was naive CD8+ T cells sorted from blood. The DNA for the CDR3 is TGTGCCAGCAGTTACATAGACAGCACAGATACGCAGTATTTT. It codes for CASSYIDSTDTQYF.